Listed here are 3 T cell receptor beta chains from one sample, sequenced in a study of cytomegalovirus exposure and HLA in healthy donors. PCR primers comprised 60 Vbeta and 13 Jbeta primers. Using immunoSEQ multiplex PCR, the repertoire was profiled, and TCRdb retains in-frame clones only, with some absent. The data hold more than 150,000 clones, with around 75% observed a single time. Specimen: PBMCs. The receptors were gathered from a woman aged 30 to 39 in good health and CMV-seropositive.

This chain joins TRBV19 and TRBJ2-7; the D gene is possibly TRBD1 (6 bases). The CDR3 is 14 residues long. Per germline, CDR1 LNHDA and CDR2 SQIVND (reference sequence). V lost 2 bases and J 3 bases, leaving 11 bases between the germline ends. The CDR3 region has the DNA TGTGCCAGTAGTATACGTCAGGGGAACTACGAGCAGTACTTC. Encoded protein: CASSIRQGNYEQYF.

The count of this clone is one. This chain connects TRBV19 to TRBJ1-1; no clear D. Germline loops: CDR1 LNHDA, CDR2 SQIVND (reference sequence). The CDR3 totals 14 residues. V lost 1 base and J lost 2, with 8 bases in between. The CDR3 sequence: CASSIGRLNTEAFF. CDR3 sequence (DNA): TGTGCCAGTAGTATAGGGAGGTTAAACACTGAAGCTTTCTTT. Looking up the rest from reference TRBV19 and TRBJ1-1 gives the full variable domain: DGGITQSPKYLFRKEGQNVTLSCEQNLNHDAMYWYRQDPGQGLRLIYYSQIVNDFQKGDIAEGYSVSREKKESFPLTVTSAQKNPTAFYLCASSIGRLNTEAFFGQGTRLTVV.

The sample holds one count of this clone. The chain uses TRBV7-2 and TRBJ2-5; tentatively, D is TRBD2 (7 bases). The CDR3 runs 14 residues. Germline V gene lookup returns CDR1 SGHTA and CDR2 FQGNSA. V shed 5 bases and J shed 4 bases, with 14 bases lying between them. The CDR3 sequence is CASSRNGGPETQYF. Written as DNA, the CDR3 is TGTGCCAGCAGCCGCAACGGGGGGCCAGAGACCCAGTACTTC.